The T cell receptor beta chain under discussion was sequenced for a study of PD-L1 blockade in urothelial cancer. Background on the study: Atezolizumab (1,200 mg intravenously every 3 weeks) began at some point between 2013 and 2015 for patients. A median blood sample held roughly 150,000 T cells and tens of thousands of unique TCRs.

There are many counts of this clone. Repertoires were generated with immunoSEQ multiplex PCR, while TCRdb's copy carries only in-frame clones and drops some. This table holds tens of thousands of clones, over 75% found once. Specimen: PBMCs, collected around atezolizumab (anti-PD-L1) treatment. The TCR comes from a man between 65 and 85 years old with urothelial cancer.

This CDR3 reads CASRRGTSYEQYF. The DNA for the CDR3 is TGTGCCAGCAGGCGGGGTACATCCTACGAGCAGTACTTC. V and J are TRBV25-1 and TRBJ2-7; maybe TRBD2 (6 bases). The V gene's germline CDR1 is MGHDK and CDR2 SYGVNS. V was clipped by 6 bases and J by 1 base, with 10 bases between them. The CDR3 extends over 13 amino acids.